This entry concerns a single TCR beta chain. Its antigen remains unidentified. The data derive from a study of neoadjuvant anti-PD-1 for oral cavity cancer. For the study at large: Most patients had three to four biweekly doses of 3 mg/kg nivolumab before resection.

V lost 4 bases, J lost 3 bases, and 5 bases stayed unmatched. The CDR3 extends over 15 amino acids. The germline CDR1 and CDR2 sequences are MNHEY and SVGAGI. Described time point: after neoadjuvant nivolumab, at surgical resection. The patients had HPV-negative, locally advanced oral cavity squamous cell carcinoma. General study results and limits: After neoadjuvant nivolumab, PBMC T cell clonality was significantly higher in non-responders than responders. TCR analyses covered only a few patients per response group.

TCRdb's copy holds only in-frame clones and misses some; the assay was immunoSEQ multiplex PCR. Here the sample spans about 68,000 clones, approximately 85% being singletons. Source: PBMCs, taken after nivolumab (anti-PD-1) treatment. This clonotype was sampled from a person between 35 and 79 years old with oral cavity squamous cell carcinoma. This rearrangement joins TRBV6-5 to TRBJ2-3; 9 bases agree with TRBD2. CDR3 coding DNA: TGTGCCAGCAGTTCTAGCGGGGTGGGGACAGATACGCAGTATTTT. Translation: CASSSSGVGTDTQYF.